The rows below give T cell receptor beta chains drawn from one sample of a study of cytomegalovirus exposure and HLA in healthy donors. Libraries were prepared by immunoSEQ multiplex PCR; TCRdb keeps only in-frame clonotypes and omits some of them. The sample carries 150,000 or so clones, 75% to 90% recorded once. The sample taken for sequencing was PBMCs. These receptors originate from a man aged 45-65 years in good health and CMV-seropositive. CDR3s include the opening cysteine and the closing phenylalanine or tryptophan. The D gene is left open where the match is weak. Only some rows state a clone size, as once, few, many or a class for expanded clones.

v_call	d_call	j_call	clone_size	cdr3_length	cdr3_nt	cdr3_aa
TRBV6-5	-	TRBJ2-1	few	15	TGTGCCAGCAGTCCTTCTAGATTTTTCTACAATGAGCAGTTCTTC	CASSPSRFFYNEQFF
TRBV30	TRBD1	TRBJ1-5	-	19	TGTGCCTGGAGTGGAGGACGGGACAGGGAAGGGTGGAGCAATCAGCCCCAGCATTTT	CAWSGGRDREGWSNQPQHF
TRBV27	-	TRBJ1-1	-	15	TGTGCCAGCAGCTCCAACCGAGGACAGTACACTGAAGCTTTCTTT	CASSSNRGQYTEAFF
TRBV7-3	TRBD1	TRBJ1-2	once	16	TGTGCCAGCAGCTTAATGGGACAGCCCGATAACTATGGCTACACCTTC	CASSLMGQPDNYGYTF
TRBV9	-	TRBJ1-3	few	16	TGTGCCAGCAGCGTCGCGGACAGTAACTCAGGAAACACCATATATTTT	CASSVADSNSGNTIYF
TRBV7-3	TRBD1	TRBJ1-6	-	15	TGTGCCAGCAGCTTAGGGGACAGGGAAGGGTCACCCCTCCACTTT	CASSLGDREGSPLHF
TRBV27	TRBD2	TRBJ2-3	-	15	TGTGCCAGCAGTTTATCCCACGGGAGGGGGGATACGCAGTATTTT	CASSLSHGRGDTQYF
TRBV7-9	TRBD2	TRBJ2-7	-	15	TGTGCCAGCAGCCCGATAGCGGGAGAAGTCTACGAGCAGTACTTC	CASSPIAGEVYEQYF
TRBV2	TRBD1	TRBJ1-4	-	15	TGTGCCAGCAGTGATCCAGGGGGTAGGAGCGAAAAACTGTTTTTT	CASSDPGGRSEKLFF
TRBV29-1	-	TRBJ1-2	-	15	TGCAGCGTTGAAGACCGCATAGGGACTCTGTATGGCTACACCTTC	CSVEDRIGTLYGYTF
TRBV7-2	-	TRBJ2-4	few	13	TGTGCCAGCAGCTTAGCGAGGGAGGACATTCAGTACTTC	CASSLAREDIQYF
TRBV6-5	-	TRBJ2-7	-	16	TGTGCCAGCAGTTACTCCCAAAGACAGGCGACCTACGAGCAGTACTTC	CASSYSQRQATYEQYF
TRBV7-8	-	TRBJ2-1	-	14	TGTGCCAGCAGCTTAGCCGGACAAGACAATGAGCAGTTCTTC	CASSLAGQDNEQFF
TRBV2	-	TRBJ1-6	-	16	TGTGCCAGCAGTGATACGGGGGGGTCGGCTAATTCACCCCTCCACTTT	CASSDTGGSANSPLHF
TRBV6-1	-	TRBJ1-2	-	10	TGTGCCACGTTCCAGTATGGCTACACCTTC	CATFQYGYTF
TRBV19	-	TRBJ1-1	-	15	TGTGCCAGTAGTAACCCAGGGTTGGGGAACACTGAAGCTTTCTTT	CASSNPGLGNTEAFF
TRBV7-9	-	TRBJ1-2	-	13	TGTGCCAGCAGCTTACAGGGCTCCAATGGCTACACCTTC	CASSLQGSNGYTF
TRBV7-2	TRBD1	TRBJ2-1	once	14	TGTGCCAGCACGACGGACAGGGGGCTGAATGAGCAGTTCTTC	CASTTDRGLNEQFF
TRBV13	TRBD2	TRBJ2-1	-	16	TGTGCCAGCAGCTCCGCCGGGGGGAGCTCCTACAATGAGCAGTTCTTC	CASSSAGGSSYNEQFF
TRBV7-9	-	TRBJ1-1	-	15	TGTTCCAGCAGCTTATCTACAGGCCTGAACACTGAAGCTTTCTTT	CSSSLSTGLNTEAFF
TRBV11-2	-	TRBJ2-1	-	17	TGTGCCAGCAGCTTAGATAGCAAGGCCTATTGGAGCGTTGAGCAGTTCTTC	CASSLDSKAYWSVEQFF
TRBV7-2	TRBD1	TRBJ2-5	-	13	TGTGCCAGCAGCCCAAGACAGGGGGGGACCCAGTACTTC	CASSPRQGGTQYF
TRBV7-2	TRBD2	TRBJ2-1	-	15	TGTGCCAGCAGTTTGAGCGGGGGACCTTACAATGAGCAGTTCTTC	CASSLSGGPYNEQFF
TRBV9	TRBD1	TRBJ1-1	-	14	TGTGCCAGCAGCGCATGGACAGGGGGGACTGAAGCTTTCTTT	CASSAWTGGTEAFF
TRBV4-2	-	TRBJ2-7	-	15	TGTGCCAGCAGCCAAGATCTTTTGAACACCTACGAGCAGTACTTC	CASSQDLLNTYEQYF
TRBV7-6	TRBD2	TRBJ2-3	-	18	TGTGCCAGCAGCCCCGGGGCGGGAGGGCCCCCTAGCACAGATACGCAGTATTTT	CASSPGAGGPPSTDTQYF
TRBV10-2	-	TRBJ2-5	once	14	TGCGCCAGCAGTAATACAGCCATCCAAGAGACCCAGTACTTC	CASSNTAIQETQYF
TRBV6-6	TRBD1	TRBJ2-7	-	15	TGTGCCAGCAGCGACCCGGGACAGGGGGCTTACGAGCAGTACTTC	CASSDPGQGAYEQYF
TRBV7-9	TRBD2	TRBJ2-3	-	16	TGTGCCAGCAGCATCGGGACTAGCGTTAGCACAGATACGCAGTATTTT	CASSIGTSVSTDTQYF
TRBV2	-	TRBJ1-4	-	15	TGTGCCAGCAGTGTAGGGGGACCAACTAATGAAAAACTGTTTTTT	CASSVGGPTNEKLFF
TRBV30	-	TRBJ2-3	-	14	TGTGCCTGGAGTGTAATTGGGCCCCCCCATACGCAGTATTTT	CAWSVIGPPHTQYF
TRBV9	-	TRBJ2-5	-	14	TGTGCCAGCAGCGTAGGCAGGGTAAGAGAGACCCAGTACTTC	CASSVGRVRETQYF
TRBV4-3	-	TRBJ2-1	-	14	TGCGCCAGCAGCCAAGTCGCCGGAGACAATGAGCAGTTCTTC	CASSQVAGDNEQFF
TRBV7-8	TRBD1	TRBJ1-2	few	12	TGTGCCACTGCGGACAGGGAGTTTGGCTACACCTTC	CATADREFGYTF
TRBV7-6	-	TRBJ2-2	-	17	TGTGCCAGCAGCTGGAGACCGCAGGGTGGGGACACCGGGGAGCTGTTTTTT	CASSWRPQGGDTGELFF
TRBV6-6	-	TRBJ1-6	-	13	TGTGCCAGTACTGGACCGGGAGGGCAGTCCCTCCACTTT	CASTGPGGQSLHF
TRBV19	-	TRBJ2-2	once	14	TGTGCCAGTAGTATTGGGACTCAACTGGGGGAGCTGTTTTTT	CASSIGTQLGELFF
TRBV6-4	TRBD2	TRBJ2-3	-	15	TGTGCCAGCAGTGCTAGCAGCGGGACCACAGATACGCAGTATTTT	CASSASSGTTDTQYF
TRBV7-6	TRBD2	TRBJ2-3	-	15	TGTGCCAGCAGCTTAGACGGCGGGAGCGGAGATACGCAGTATTTT	CASSLDGGSGDTQYF
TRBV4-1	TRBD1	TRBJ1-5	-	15	TGCGCCAGCAGCCCGGACAGGGTTTACAATCAGCCCCAGCATTTT	CASSPDRVYNQPQHF
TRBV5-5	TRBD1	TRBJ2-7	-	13	TGTGCCAGCAGCTTGCAGGGGGATTACGAGCAGTACTTC	CASSLQGDYEQYF
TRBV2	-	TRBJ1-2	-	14	TGTGCCAGCAGTGAAAGGACTTCGGGTTCTGGCTACACCTTC	CASSERTSGSGYTF
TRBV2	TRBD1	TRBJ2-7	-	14	TGTGCCAGCAGTCCGGGACAGGGAGTCTACGAGCAGTACTTC	CASSPGQGVYEQYF
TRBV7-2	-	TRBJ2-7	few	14	TGTGCCAGCAGCCCTGACCGGGGTTCCTACGAGCAGTACTTC	CASSPDRGSYEQYF
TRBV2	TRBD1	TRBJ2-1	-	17	TGTGCCAGCAGTCCAAGCCCGGGACAGGGGTCCTACAATGAGCAGTTCTTC	CASSPSPGQGSYNEQFF
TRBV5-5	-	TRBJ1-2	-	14	TGTGCCAGCAGCCACCCCGGGAAGGGAACTGGCTACACCTTC	CASSHPGKGTGYTF
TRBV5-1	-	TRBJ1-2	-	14	TGCGCCAGCAGCTTATCAGGGGCTAACTATGGCTACACCTTC	CASSLSGANYGYTF
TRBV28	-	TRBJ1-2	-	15	TGTGCCAGCAATCCAGATCGGCCAGGGGTTTATGGCTACACCTTC	CASNPDRPGVYGYTF
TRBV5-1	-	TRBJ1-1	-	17	TGCGCCAGCAGCTTTCTATCCCTGGGCGGCGGGAGCACTGAAGCTTTCTTT	CASSFLSLGGGSTEAFF
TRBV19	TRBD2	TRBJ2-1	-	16	TGTGCCAGTAGTATCGGGACTAGCGGGAGTTACAATGAGCAGTTCTTC	CASSIGTSGSYNEQFF
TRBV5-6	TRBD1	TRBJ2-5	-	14	TGTGCCAGCAGCGGAACAGGGGGCTTGGAGACCCAGTACTTC	CASSGTGGLETQYF
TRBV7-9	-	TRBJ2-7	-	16	TGTGCCAGCAGCTTACGGGCAGGGGGGTCTCCCTACGAGCAGTACTTC	CASSLRAGGSPYEQYF
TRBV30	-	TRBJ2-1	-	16	TGTGCCTGGAGGGATCTTGGACACAGGAACTACAATGAGCAGTTCTTC	CAWRDLGHRNYNEQFF
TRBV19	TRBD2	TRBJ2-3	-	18	TGTGCCAGTAGTATAGGTAGCGGGGGTTACCTAGGGACAGATACGCAGTATTTT	CASSIGSGGYLGTDTQYF
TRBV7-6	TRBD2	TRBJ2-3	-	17	TGTGCCAGCAGCTTACAGCGGGGGACCCTAAGCACAGATACGCAGTATTTT	CASSLQRGTLSTDTQYF